This T cell receptor (beta chain) was identified during a study of blood T cell repertoires in COVID-19. Study details: Sites across the United States, Italy and Spain contributed samples from acute and convalescent COVID-19. PBMCs, B-cell-depleted T cells, or T cells provided the cDNA or gDNA that made up the material.

In the original processing: Amplifying reference gene primers gave estimates of nucleated cell counts. Assay used: immunoSEQ multiplex PCR; TCRdb lists only in-frame clones, some missing. V, J and clone size were drawn from that table, and D and trimming were deduced from the DNA. This sample yields tens of thousands of clones, of which roughly 86% are seen a single time; roughly 3.4% belongs to the top ten. Those enrolled in Seattle joined during active infection and were followed longitudinally afterward. CDR3 size: 14 residues. The sample consisted of peripheral blood. This rearrangement joins TRBV21-1 to TRBJ1-2; the table's D call, TRBD1, has no DNA check behind it. TRBV21-1 is a recognized pseudogene. The origin of this receptor is a middle-aged man with COVID-19, enrolled during active disease. DNA of the CDR3: TGTGCCAGCAGCAAAGAGGACAGACTTTATGGCTACACCTTC. Protein: CASSKEDRLYGYTF.